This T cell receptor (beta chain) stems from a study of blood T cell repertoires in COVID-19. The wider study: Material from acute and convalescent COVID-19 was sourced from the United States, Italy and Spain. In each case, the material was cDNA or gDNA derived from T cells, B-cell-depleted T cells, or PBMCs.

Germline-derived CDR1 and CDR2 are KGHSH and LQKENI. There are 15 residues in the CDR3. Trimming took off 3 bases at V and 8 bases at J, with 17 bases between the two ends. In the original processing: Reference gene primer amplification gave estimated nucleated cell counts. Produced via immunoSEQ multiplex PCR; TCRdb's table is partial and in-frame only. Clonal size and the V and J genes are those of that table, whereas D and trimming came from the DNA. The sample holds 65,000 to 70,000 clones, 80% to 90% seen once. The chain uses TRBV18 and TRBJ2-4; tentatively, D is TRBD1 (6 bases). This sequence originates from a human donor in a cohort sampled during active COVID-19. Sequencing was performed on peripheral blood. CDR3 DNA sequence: TGTGCCAGCTCACCCCCCCAGGGGCGTGGGGACATTCAGTACTTC. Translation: CASSPPQGRGDIQYF.